This entry lists 29 T cell receptor beta chains sequenced from one sample in a study of blood T cell repertoires in COVID-19. Sequenced by immunoSEQ multiplex PCR; TCRdb stores in-frame clones only, minus some. Of roughly 250,000 clones in the sample, 75% to 95% were seen once. Specimen: PBMCs or T cells enriched from blood (not recorded which). These receptors were collected from a woman aged 18-29 years who had recovered from COVID-19.

The rearrangement links TRBV5-5 to TRBJ1-2; 8 bases are a match to TRBD1. CDR1 and CDR2 (germline): SGHKS, YYEKEE (reference sequence). The ends lost 4 bases at V and 2 bases at J; junction bases unmatched: 7. The CDR3 extends over 15 amino acids. CDR3 residues: CASSVIAGGNYGYTF. The CDR3 DNA sequence: TGTGCCAGCAGCGTGATAGCAGGGGGCAACTATGGCTACACCTTC.

This clone was seen only once. The J gene is TRBJ1-2, the V gene TRBV4-1; D might be TRBD1 (6 bases). V was shortened by 0 bases and J by 7 bases, with 9 bases between the two germline ends. The CDR3 extends over 13 amino acids. CDR1 is MGHRA, CDR2 YSYEKL, per germline. The CDR3 nucleotides read TGCGCCAGCAGCCAAGATTACAGGGCTGGCTACACCTTC. As protein: CASSQDYRAGYTF.

The rearrangement uses TRBV28 and TRBJ1-2, with TRBD1 identical over 11 bases. This CDR3 is built from 15 residues. Germline V gives CDR1 MDHEN, CDR2 SYDVKM. J gave up 3 bases and V 6 bases, and 6 bases lay outside the gene matches. CDR3 sequence: CASSSGTGGHYGYTF. DNA for the CDR3: TGTGCCAGCAGCTCCGGGACAGGGGGACACTATGGCTACACCTTC.

The chain has TRBV2 and TRBJ2-1; a possible D gene is TRBD1 (6 bases). Looked up from germline, CDR1 is SNHLY and CDR2 is FYNNEI. CDR3 length: 14 amino acids. V gave up 2 bases and J gave up 7 bases, with 12 bases separating them. In nucleotides, the CDR3 is TGTGCCAGCAGTGAACAGGGGATGAGGAATGAGCAGTTCTTC. The encoded protein is CASSEQGMRNEQFF.

The gene calls are TRBV5-1 and TRBJ2-6; 10 positions match TRBD2. CDR1 SGHRS and CDR2 YFSETQ come from the germline V gene. V trimming: 4 bases; J trimming: 0 bases; junction bases outside the gene matches: 4. This CDR3 contains 17 residues. The CDR3, as DNA: TGCGCCAGCAGCCTAACTAGCGGGGTCTCTGGGGCCAACGTCCTGACTTTC. Its translation: CASSLTSGVSGANVLTF.

CDR3 protein: CAISEQGNQPQHF. The CDR3 DNA sequence: TGTGCCATCAGTGAGCAGGGGAATCAGCCCCAGCATTTT. The chain carries TRBV10-3 and TRBJ1-5, with D possibly TRBD1 on 6 matching bases. The CDR3 covers 13 residues. V lost 2 bases, J lost 4 bases, and 6 bases lay in between. In germline, CDR1 is ENHRY, CDR2 SYGVKD.

This clone came up once. This chain connects TRBV3-1 (or the pseudogene TRBV3-2) to TRBJ1-1, with D possibly TRBD1 on 6 matching bases. The V end was cut by 4 bases, the J end by 0 bases, with 6 bases between. The germline CDR1 and CDR2 sequences are LGHDT and YNNKEL (reference sequence). There are 13 residues in the CDR3. The CDR3 loop reads CASSPGVNTEAFF. CDR3 DNA sequence: TGTGCCAGCAGCCCAGGGGTGAACACTGAAGCTTTCTTT.

The J gene is TRBJ2-5, the V gene TRBV7-6, with TRBD2 matching over 10 bases. J was trimmed by 2 bases and V by 5 bases; bases with no gene match: 8. CDR1 is SGHVS and CDR2 is FNYEAQ in the germline V gene. CDR3 length equals 16 residues. The chain's CDR3 is CASSRKASGGQETQYF. In nucleotides, the CDR3 is TGTGCCAGCAGCCGCAAGGCTAGCGGGGGACAAGAGACCCAGTACTTC. Supplemented by reference TRBV7-6 and TRBJ2-5, the full variable domain reads GAGVSQSPRYKVTKRGQDVALRCDPISGHVSLYWYRQALGQGPEFLTYFNYEAQQDKSGLPNDRFSAERPEGSISTLTIQRTEQRDSAMYRCASSRKASGGQETQYFGPGTRLLVL.

CDR3 sequence: CASSYNPAQGSDYGYTF. The CDR3 DNA reads as TGTGCCAGCAGTTACAACCCAGCCCAGGGTTCCGACTATGGCTACACCTTC. This rearrangement joins TRBV6-2 or TRBV6-3 to TRBJ1-2, with D possibly TRBD1 on 5 matching bases. CDR3 size: 17 residues. V was trimmed by 2 bases and J by 3 bases, leaving 19 bases between them. From germline, CDR1 is MNHEY and CDR2 SVGEGT.

The chain carries TRBV4-2 and TRBJ1-2; D unclear. Germline lookup yields CDR1 LGHNA and CDR2 YNFKEQ. Trimming stripped 0 bases from V and 9 bases from J, with 17 bases between. The CDR3 runs 15 residues. This CDR3 reads CASSQDRGSRDSYTF. CDR3 in DNA: TGTGCCAGCAGCCAAGATCGTGGCAGTCGAGACAGCTACACCTTC.

Details on this clone: Other nucleotide sequences from this sample produce the same CDR3. This rearrangement joins TRBV2 to TRBJ2-7, with unresolved D. The CDR3 runs 12 residues. In germline, CDR1 is SNHLY, CDR2 FYNNEI. Trimming removed 8 bases at V and 0 bases at J, with 8 bases between. The CDR3 region has the DNA TGTGCCAGCCGAGTTTCCTCCTACGAGCAGTACTTC. Translation gives CASRVSSYEQYF.

This sequence joins TRBV5-1 and TRBJ2-3; D uncertain. V lost 3 bases, J lost 0 bases, and 14 bases lay in between. This CDR3 region has 16 residues. CDR1 SGHRS and CDR2 YFSETQ come from the germline V gene. As DNA, the CDR3 is TGCGCCAGCAGCTACGACTCCCGCGATAGCACAGATACGCAGTATTTT. Translation: CASSYDSRDSTDTQYF.

The gene calls are TRBV11-3 and TRBJ1-2; 7 bases match TRBD1. The V gene's germline CDR1 is SGHNT and CDR2 YENEEA. Trimming at V came to 5 bases and at J to 2 bases, leaving 5 bases not matched to a gene. The CDR3 has 14 residues. CDR3 sequence (DNA): TGTGCCAGCAGCCTAGGGGGCGAGAACTATGGCTACACCTTC. It codes for CASSLGGENYGYTF.

The V and J genes are TRBV4-2 and TRBJ2-5; D possibly corresponds to TRBD2 (6 bases). Trimming left V 0 bases short and J 5 bases short, with 16 bases between. The CDR3 sequence is 16 residues long. Per germline, CDR1 LGHNA and CDR2 YNFKEQ. The CDR3: CASSQELMRDHETQYF. The CDR3 nucleotides read TGTGCCAGCAGCCAAGAATTAATGCGGGATCACGAGACCCAGTACTTC.

The CDR3, as DNA: TGTGCCAGCAGCCGCGTCGGGGGGGGAGAGACCCAGTACTTC. Its protein product is CASSRVGGGETQYF. The rearrangement joins TRBV3-1 (or the pseudogene TRBV3-2) to TRBJ2-5; TRBD2 aligns across 8 bases. The trim removed 4 bases at V and 4 bases at J, leaving 5 bases unmatched. The germline gives CDR1 LGHDT, CDR2 YNNKEL (reference sequence). The CDR3 runs to 14 residues.

J is TRBJ2-2 and V is TRBV7-2; 9 nucleotides align to TRBD2. Germline CDR1 reads SGHTA; CDR2 reads FQGNSA. The V and J ends lost 1 base and 6 bases, in that order; junction bases with no gene match: 6. This CDR3 comprises 16 residues. The chain's CDR3 is CASSLVASGIAGELFF. The CDR3 bases are TGTGCCAGCAGCTTAGTTGCTAGCGGGATAGCCGGGGAGCTGTTTTTT.

This clone appeared once. J is TRBJ1-1 and V is TRBV10-3; D gene uncertain. The germline V and J ends were trimmed by 4 bases and 0 bases, with 9 bases remaining between them. The CDR3 is 14 amino acids. CDR1 ENHRY and CDR2 SYGVKD come from the germline V gene. CDR3 nucleotides: TGTGCCATCAGTGGTAGACAATTGAACACTGAAGCTTTCTTT. It yields the protein CAISGRQLNTEAFF.

The chain links TRBV2 to TRBJ1-1; D is undetermined. Germline assignment: CDR1 SNHLY and CDR2 FYNNEI. V gave up 6 bases and J gave up 0 bases, with 8 bases separating them. The CDR3 is 13 amino acids. The CDR3 region is CASREILNTEAFF. CDR3 sequence (DNA): TGTGCCAGCAGAGAGATCTTGAACACTGAAGCTTTCTTT.

V is TRBV7-9 and J is TRBJ2-4, with 8 bases aligning to TRBD2. Per the germline V gene, CDR1 is SEHNR and CDR2 is FQNEAQ (reference sequence). V was clipped by 5 bases and J by 3 bases; unmatched bases: 15. This CDR3 region has 18 residues. The CDR3 region has the DNA TGTGCCAGCAGCCTAAATACCCGGGAGGGCCAGGGCAAAAACATTCAGTACTTC. Translating gives CASSLNTREGQGKNIQYF.

The J gene is TRBJ1-1, the V gene TRBV2; no firm D call. This CDR3 comprises 12 residues. Trimming removed 1 base from V and 8 bases from J, with 8 bases in between. Germline CDR1 SNHLY, CDR2 FYNNEI. The CDR3 spells CASSEGLVEAFF. The CDR3 bases are TGTGCCAGCAGTGAAGGGCTGGTGGAAGCTTTCTTT.

The chain uses TRBV28 and TRBJ1-1; tentatively, D is TRBD1 (6 bases). V gave up 4 bases and J gave up 1 base, with 7 bases separating them. The CDR3 has 13 amino acids. CDR1 and CDR2 from the germline V gene are MDHEN and SYDVKM. CDR3 DNA sequence: TGTGCCAGCAGTTACAGGGCGAACACTGAAGCTTTCTTT. As protein: CASSYRANTEAFF.

The rearrangement uses TRBV9 and TRBJ1-1; D call uncertain. Between the trimmed V and J ends, which lost 1 base and 4 bases, there was a span of 8 bases. CDR1 and CDR2 (germline): SGDLS, YYNGEE. The CDR3 runs 13 residues. As DNA, the CDR3 is TGTGCCAGCAGCGTACAGGTACTCACTGAAGCTTTCTTT. This sequence encodes CASSVQVLTEAFF.

The DNA of the CDR3 is TGTGCCAGCTCGGCGACTAGCCTTTACGAGACCCAGTACTTC. It codes for CASSATSLYETQYF. V usage is TRBV18 and J usage is TRBJ2-5; 7 positions match TRBD2. CDR3 size: 14 residues. Germline loops: CDR1 KGHSH, CDR2 LQKENI. The J segment lost 5 bases and the V segment lost 6 bases, leaving 9 bases of the junction unmatched.

This clone showed up just once. This rearrangement joins TRBV18 to TRBJ1-1, with a weak D call TRBD1 (6 bases). The length of the CDR3 is 13 residues. Germline assignment: CDR1 KGHSH and CDR2 LQKENI. The V gene lost 2 bases and the J gene lost 11 bases, with 15 bases spanning the gap. The CDR3 nucleotides read TGTGCCAGCTCACCATTGAGGACAGCGGAGGCTTTCTTT. It is translated as CASSPLRTAEAFF.

The chain recombines TRBV27 with TRBJ2-1, with 10 bases lining up with TRBD2. Germline V gene sequence: CDR1 MNHEY, CDR2 SMNVEV (reference sequence). Trimming cost V 1 base and J 8 bases; bases outside gene matches: 5. CDR3 length: 15 residues. DNA of the CDR3: TGTGCCAGCAGTTTATGGCTAGCGGGAGCTGATGAGCAGTTCTTC. Translation gives CASSLWLAGADEQFF.

The chain carries TRBV10-3 and TRBJ1-5; D might be TRBD1 (6 bases). Germline CDR1 ENHRY, CDR2 SYGVKD. V shed 10 bases and J shed 3 bases, with 16 bases lying between them. This CDR3 has 14 residues. The DNA of the CDR3 is TGTGCCACCCGAGGGGGTGTTGACAATCAGCCCCAGCATTTT. It encodes CATRGGVDNQPQHF.

Comments on this clone: One end of the junction is discordant with germline, which a read error may explain. The CDR3 spells CSGGFGQGRVYF. CDR3 nucleotide sequence: TGCAGCGGGGGTTTTGGTCAGGGGCGCGTATATTTT. This chain connects TRBV29-1 to TRBJ1-5, with D perhaps TRBD1 (6 bases). Germline assignment: CDR1 SQVTM and CDR2 ANQGSEA. CDR3 length: 12 residues.

This clone showed up just once. V is TRBV6-6 and J is TRBJ2-2; 10 nucleotides agree with TRBD1. J lost 6 bases, V lost 5 bases, and 12 bases had no gene match. In germline, CDR1 is MNHNY, CDR2 SVGAGI (reference sequence). The CDR3 runs 17 residues. This CDR3 reads CASSQTGTGVLSGELFF. Here the CDR3 DNA reads TGTGCCAGCAGTCAAACCGGGACAGGGGTTTTGTCCGGGGAGCTGTTTTTT.

The rearrangement links TRBV5-1 to TRBJ2-6, with D hard to call. Germline CDR1 SGHRS, CDR2 YFSETQ. V gave up 4 bases and J gave up 2 bases, with 13 bases separating them. The CDR3 covers 16 residues. CDR3 sequence: CASSVSQVAGANVLTF. CDR3 in DNA: TGCGCCAGCAGCGTATCTCAGGTGGCTGGGGCCAACGTCCTGACTTTC.